The sequence of this T cell receptor (beta chain) was determined in a study of CD8 T cells in ankylosing spondylitis. General study results and limits: Reports say disease-linked clones showed up significantly more in matched ankylosing spondylitis synovial fluid. Blood from ankylosing spondylitis patients appeared to carry a characteristic roughly 8-variant TCR beta motif.

With molecular barcodes, quantitative 5'-RACE was used to make the TCR beta libraries. Each CDR3 protein is one row after TCRdb ran MiXCR on the 5' RACE reads. The sample includes around 300,000 distinct CDR3 sequences, about 15% of them seen just once. As to this clonotype: Antigen: not known.

With 3 bases removed from V and 0 bases from J, the gap between germline ends came to 9 bases. Germline-derived CDR1 and CDR2 are SQVTM and ANQGSEA. The CDR3 runs to 14 residues. The J gene is TRBJ2-1, the V gene TRBV29-1; tentatively, D is TRBD2 (5 bases). The sequenced sample consisted of blood, either unsorted or a sorted T cell fraction (not recorded which). The sequence was collected from a male donor with ankylosing spondylitis or in good health (not recorded which). The CDR3 sequence: CSVETKSSYNEQFF. The CDR3, as DNA: TGCAGCGTTGAGACTAAATCCTCCTACAATGAGCAGTTCTTC.